This TCR beta chain was retrieved from a study of CD8+CD57+ T cells in acquired aplastic anemia. TCR beta VDJ combinations and CDR3 sequences were profiled from genomic DNA. TCRdb reprocessed the reads via MiXCR and lists one record per CDR3 protein. The sample has over 150,000 distinct CDR3 sequences, about 50% seen once. Per germline, CDR1 KGHDR and CDR2 SFDVKD. The length of the CDR3 is 15 residues. After removal of 4 bases from V and 1 base from J, the junction contained 2 bases not matched to a gene. Sequencing was done on patients that had shown CD8+CD57+ cell expansion by flow cytometry. The chain is built from TRBV24-1 and TRBJ1-1, with TRBD1 identical over 10 bases. The sequence was obtained from a human donor with aplastic anemia. Source material: sorted CD4+, CD8+, or CD8+CD57+ T cells (not recorded which) from PBMCs. CDR3 in amino acids: CATSEGQGRNTEAFF. CDR3 coding DNA: TGTGCCACCAGTGAGGGACAGGGGAGGAACACTGAAGCTTTCTTT.